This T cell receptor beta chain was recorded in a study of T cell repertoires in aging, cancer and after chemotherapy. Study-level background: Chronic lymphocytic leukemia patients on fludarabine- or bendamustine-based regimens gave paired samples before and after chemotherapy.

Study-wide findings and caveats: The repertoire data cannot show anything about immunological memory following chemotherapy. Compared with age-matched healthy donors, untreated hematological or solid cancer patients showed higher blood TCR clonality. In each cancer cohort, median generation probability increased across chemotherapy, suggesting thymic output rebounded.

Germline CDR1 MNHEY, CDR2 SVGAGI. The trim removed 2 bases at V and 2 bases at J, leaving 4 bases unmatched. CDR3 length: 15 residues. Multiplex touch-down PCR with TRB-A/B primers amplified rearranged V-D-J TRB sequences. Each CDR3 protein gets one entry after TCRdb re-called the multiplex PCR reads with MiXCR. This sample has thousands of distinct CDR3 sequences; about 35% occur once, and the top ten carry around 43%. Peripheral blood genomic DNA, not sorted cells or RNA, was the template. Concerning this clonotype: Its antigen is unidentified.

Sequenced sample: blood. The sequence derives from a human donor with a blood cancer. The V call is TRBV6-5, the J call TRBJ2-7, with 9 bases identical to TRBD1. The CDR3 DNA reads TGTGCCAGCAGTTACAGGGGACAGGGCACCTACGAGCAGTACTTC. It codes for CASSYRGQGTYEQYF.